These T cell receptor beta chains were read from a single sample in a study of regulatory T cells in long-lasting Graves disease. One entry per CDR3 protein, called by TCRdb with MiXCR from the multiplex PCR reads. The data show approximately 400,000 distinct CDR3 sequences, with around 14% seen just once and 16% held by the top ten. In addition, the sample was reused for a study of T cells in Graves' hyperthyroidism and ophthalmopathy.

The sequencing used peripheral blood mononuclear cells (PBMCs), collected at new diagnosis, from a patient treated with antithyroid drugs. These TCRs come from a woman aged 25 to 45 with Graves disease. Each CDR3 is given with its conserved first and last residue. A D gene is named only where the DNA matches it firmly. Rows give clone size only sometimes, using once, few, many, or a class for an expanded clone.

CDR3 protein | CDR3 DNA | V gene | clone size | J gene | D gene
CASSFLSESYEQYF | TGTGCCAGCAGCTTTCTGTCAGAATCCTACGAGCAGTACTTC | TRBV5-4 | many | TRBJ2-7 | NA
CASTSGLAGVFNEQFF | TGTGCCAGCACCTCCGGACTAGCGGGAGTATTCAATGAGCAGTTCTTC | TRBV6-2/TRBV6-3 | many | TRBJ2-1 | TRBD2
CATSRDKGLAQYF | TGTGCCACCAGCAGAGATAAGGGTCTAGCCCAGTACTTC | TRBV15 | NA | TRBJ2-5 | NA
CSVADLRSTDTQYF | TGCAGCGTTGCCGACCTCAGAAGCACAGATACGCAGTATTTT | TRBV29-1 | many | TRBJ2-3 | NA
CASSPADITTEAFF | TGTGCCAGCAGCCCCGCGGACATTACTACTGAAGCTTTCTTT | TRBV11-1 | many | TRBJ1-1 | NA
CASSQRLAGGRTGELFF | TGTGCCAGCAGTCAGCGACTAGCGGGAGGTCGAACCGGGGAGCTGTTTTTT | TRBV28 | many | TRBJ2-2 | TRBD2
CASSVSGGGAKNIQYF | TGTGCCAGCAGCGTATCAGGCGGGGGGGCCAAAAACATTCAGTACTTC | TRBV9 | few | TRBJ2-4 | TRBD2
CASRRGPRVYEQYF | TGTGCCAGCAGGAGAGGGCCTCGGGTTTACGAGCAGTACTTC | TRBV11-1 | once | TRBJ2-7 | NA
CASSGPAKNIQYF | TGTGCCAGCAGTGGCCCAGCCAAAAACATTCAGTACTTC | TRBV28 | many | TRBJ2-4 | NA
CASSGSGQGEYEQYF | TGTGCCAGCAGTGGAAGTGGGCAGGGAGAATACGAGCAGTACTTC | TRBV28 | NA | TRBJ2-7 | NA
CASSYGGVWGNNSPLHF | TGTGCCAGCAGTTACGGGGGAGTTTGGGGAAATAATTCACCCCTCCACTTT | TRBV6-5 | NA | TRBJ1-6 | NA
CASSSNPGGEQYF | TGCGCCAGCAGCTCAAACCCAGGGGGGGAGCAGTACTTC | TRBV5-1 | many | TRBJ2-7 | NA
CSVEDGTSGRTHEQYF | TGCAGCGTTGAAGATGGGACTAGCGGGAGGACCCACGAGCAGTACTTC | TRBV29-1 | NA | TRBJ2-7 | TRBD2
CSARDLRGEPYEQYF | TGCAGTGCTAGAGATCTACGGGGAGAACCCTACGAGCAGTACTTC | TRBV20-1 | few | TRBJ2-7 | NA
CASSLAVGPSGSGDNEQFF | TGTGCCAGCAGCTTGGCCGTGGGGCCTAGCGGGAGTGGTGATAATGAGCAGTTCTTC | TRBV5-5 | many | TRBJ2-1 | TRBD2
CASSLPARGSTRSTEAFF | TGTGCCAGCAGTTTACCCGCCAGGGGAAGCACGAGGAGCACTGAAGCTTTCTTT | TRBV12-3/TRBV12-4 | few | TRBJ1-1 | NA
CSAREGVWIGYGYTF | TGCAGTGCTAGAGAAGGGGTTTGGATCGGCTATGGCTACACCTTC | TRBV20-1 | few | TRBJ1-2 | NA
CASRWRQTDRYEQYF | TGTGCCAGCAGATGGAGACAGACCGATCGCTACGAGCAGTACTTC | TRBV7-9 | many | TRBJ2-7 | NA
CASSPWDGSYEQYF | TGTGCCAGCTCACCATGGGACGGCTCCTACGAGCAGTACTTC | TRBV18 | many | TRBJ2-7 | NA
CAISGSRGYEQYF | TGTGCCATCAGTGGCAGCCGGGGATACGAGCAGTACTTC | TRBV10-3 | many | TRBJ2-7 | NA
CASSQSRVGNTIYF | TGTGCCAGCAGCCAATCCCGCGTTGGAAACACCATATATTTT | TRBV3-1 | NA | TRBJ1-3 | NA
CASSPRASNTEAFF | TGTGCCAGCTCGCCCCGGGCCTCGAACACTGAAGCTTTCTTT | TRBV18 | many | TRBJ1-1 | NA
CASKVSGLEEKLFF | TGTGCCAGCAAAGTCTCAGGGTTGGAAGAAAAACTGTTTTTT | TRBV28 | few | TRBJ1-4 | NA
CASSLRGLAEAYEQYF | TGCGCCAGCAGCCTCCGAGGGCTAGCGGAAGCCTACGAGCAGTACTTC | TRBV5-1 | NA | TRBJ2-7 | TRBD2
CASSSGLAGGPGGTDTQYF | TGTGCCAGCAGTTCCGGACTAGCGGGAGGGCCGGGTGGTACAGATACGCAGTATTTT | TRBV12-3/TRBV12-4 | NA | TRBJ2-3 | TRBD2
CSVEDQRYRGETQYF | TGCAGCGTTGAAGATCAGAGGTACAGGGGAGAGACCCAGTACTTC | TRBV29-1 | NA | TRBJ2-5 | TRBD1
CASSLFEGDTEAFF | TGTGCCAGCAGCTTGTTCGAGGGAGACACTGAAGCTTTCTTT | TRBV7-8 | many | TRBJ1-1 | NA
CASSYYGTSGRNEQFF | TGTGCCAGCAGTTACTATGGGACTAGCGGGAGAAATGAGCAGTTCTTC | TRBV6-2/TRBV6-3 | many | TRBJ2-1 | TRBD2
CASSQVVGEAGANVLTF | TGTGCCAGCAGCCAAGTCGTAGGGGAGGCTGGGGCCAACGTCCTGACTTTC | TRBV3-1 | many | TRBJ2-6 | NA